These T cell receptor beta chains were read from a single sample in a study of identical twins. MiXCR was run by TCRdb on the 5' RACE reads, yielding one entry per CDR3 protein. The table shows 640,000 or so distinct CDR3 sequences, with around 6% occurring only once. Sample: naive T cells sorted from blood. The receptors here all came from a man in his late teens or twenties in good health. Both conserved end residues are part of each CDR3. The order of the fields is V gene, D gene, J gene, clone size, CDR3 protein, CDR3 DNA. The D gene is left open where the match is weak. Clone size is given for some rows only: seen once, a few or many times, or a class if the clone is expanded.

>TRBV11-1|.|TRBJ2-6|few
CASSFLLGPPERGSGANVLTF
TGTGCCAGCAGCTTTTTACTCGGACCCCCGGAGCGAGGCTCTGGGGCCAACGTCCTGACTTTC
>TRBV10-3|.|TRBJ1-1|.
CANKEGMNTEAFF
TGTGCCAACAAGGAGGGGATGAACACTGAAGCTTTCTTT
>TRBV30|.|TRBJ1-2|few
CAWSVELNYGYTF
TGTGCCTGGAGTGTGGAACTTAACTATGGCTACACCTTC
>TRBV6-2/TRBV6-3|TRBD2|TRBJ2-7|few
CATGGTGVYEQYF
TGTGCCACGGGGGGTACGGGAGTCTACGAGCAGTACTTC
>TRBV20-1|TRBD2|TRBJ2-7|many
CSATWRGDYEQYF
TGCAGTGCTACCTGGCGGGGGGACTACGAGCAGTACTTC
>TRBV20-1|.|TRBJ2-1|.
CSARPLWREQFF
TGCAGTGCTAGACCCCTGTGGCGGGAGCAGTTCTTC
>TRBV29-1|.|TRBJ2-1|many
CSVEGGMNNNEQFF
TGCAGCGTTGAAGGTGGGATGAATAACAATGAGCAGTTCTTC
>TRBV7-8|TRBD1|TRBJ2-7|many
CASSLEVGTGYEQYF
TGTGCCAGCAGCTTAGAGGTCGGGACAGGATACGAGCAGTACTTC
>TRBV15|.|TRBJ2-2|many
CATTRAGTGELFF
TGTGCCACCACGAGGGCGGGTACCGGGGAGCTGTTTTTT
>TRBV28|TRBD2|TRBJ2-5|many
CASTRTSGGQETQYF
TGTGCCAGCACCAGGACTAGCGGGGGCCAAGAGACCCAGTACTTC
>TRBV6-5|TRBD2|TRBJ2-2|many
CASSYETSGGLETGELFF
TGTGCCAGCAGTTACGAGACTAGCGGAGGACTCGAGACCGGGGAGCTGTTTTTT
>TRBV5-1|.|TRBJ2-3|few
CASRQTYLGDTQYF
TGCGCCAGCAGACAAACCTACCTGGGGGATACGCAGTATTTT
>TRBV5-1|.|TRBJ1-4|few
CASSLTQGEKLFF
TGCGCCAGCAGCTTGACCCAAGGCGAAAAACTGTTTTTT
>TRBV20-1|.|TRBJ2-5|few
CSAPSQGETQYF
TGCAGTGCTCCCTCGCAGGGAGAGACCCAGTACTTC
>TRBV5-1|TRBD1|TRBJ1-4|many
CASSRQHRGTATNEKLFF
TGCGCCAGCAGCCGGCAACACAGGGGGACAGCAACTAATGAAAAACTGTTTTTT
>TRBV5-1|.|TRBJ1-5|.
CASSLEYGSNQPQHF
TGCGCCAGCAGCTTGGAGTACGGGAGCAATCAGCCCCAGCATTTT
>TRBV29-1|.|TRBJ2-3|many
CSVEVGLQGDTQYF
TGCAGCGTTGAAGTTGGGTTACAGGGAGATACGCAGTATTTT
>TRBV11-3|.|TRBJ2-1|many
CASSYNKDEQFF
TGTGCCAGCAGCTATAATAAGGATGAGCAGTTCTTC
>TRBV29-1|TRBD2|TRBJ2-1|many
CSVTGTSGRKGWRNEQFF
TGCAGCGTGACCGGGACTAGCGGGAGAAAGGGGTGGAGAAATGAGCAGTTCTTC
>TRBV12-3/TRBV12-4|.|TRBJ1-5|few
CASSLGGARPHF
TGTGCCAGCAGTTTAGGGGGGGCTCGGCCACATTTT